The T cell receptor beta chain described here comes from a study of human T cells and chemical hapten exposure. The V and J ends lost 5 bases and 2 bases respectively, with 10 bases between them. This CDR3 is 13 amino acids long. Germline V lookup: CDR1 MNHEY, CDR2 SVGEGT. From the RACE reads, TCRdb called clonotypes with MiXCR, one entry per CDR3 protein. The sample has 350,000 to 400,000 distinct CDR3 sequences; around 6% are singletons. Time point noted: patch test 2, 6 weeks after DPC sensitization. As for treatment: therapeutic diphenylcyclopropenone sensitization with weekly scalp DPC. This clonotype was picked up a small number of times.

This sequence was found in a woman younger than 30 with alopecia areata. Some clones in this sample may be carry-over from other donors' samples. This sample comprised whole blood, obtained in connection with sensitization to the hapten diphenylcyclopropenone (DPC). The V call is TRBV6-2 or TRBV6-3, the J call TRBJ2-7; possible D gene TRBD2, 6 bases. Written as DNA, the CDR3 is TGTGCCAGCAGTCGCGGGACTCCCTACGAGCAGTACTTC. It translates to CASSRGTPYEQYF.